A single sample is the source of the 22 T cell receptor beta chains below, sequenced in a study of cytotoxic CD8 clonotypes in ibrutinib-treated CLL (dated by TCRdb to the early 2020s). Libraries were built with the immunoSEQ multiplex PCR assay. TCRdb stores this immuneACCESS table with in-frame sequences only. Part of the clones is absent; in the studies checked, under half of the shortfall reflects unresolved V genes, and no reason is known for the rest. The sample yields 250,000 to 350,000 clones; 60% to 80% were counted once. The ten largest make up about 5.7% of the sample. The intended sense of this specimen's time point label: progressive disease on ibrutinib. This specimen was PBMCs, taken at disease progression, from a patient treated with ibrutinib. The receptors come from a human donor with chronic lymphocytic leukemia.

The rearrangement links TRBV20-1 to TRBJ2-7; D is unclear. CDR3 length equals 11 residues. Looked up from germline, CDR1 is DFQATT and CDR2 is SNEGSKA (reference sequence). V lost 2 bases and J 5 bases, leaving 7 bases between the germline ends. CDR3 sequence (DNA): TGCAGTGCTAGATTGGGTCACGAGCAGTACTTC. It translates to CSARLGHEQYF.

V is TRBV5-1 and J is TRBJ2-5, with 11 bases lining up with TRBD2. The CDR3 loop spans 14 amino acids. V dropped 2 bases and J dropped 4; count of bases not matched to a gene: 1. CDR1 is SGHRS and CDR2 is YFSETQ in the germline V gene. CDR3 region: CASSFSGGVETQYF. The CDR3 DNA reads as TGCGCCAGCAGCTTTAGCGGGGGGGTAGAGACCCAGTACTTC.

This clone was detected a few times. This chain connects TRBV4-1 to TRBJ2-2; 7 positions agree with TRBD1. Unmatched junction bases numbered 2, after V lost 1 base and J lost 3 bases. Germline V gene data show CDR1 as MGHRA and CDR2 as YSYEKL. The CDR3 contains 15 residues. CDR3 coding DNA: TGCGCCAGCAGCCAAGTTAGGGGGCACACCGGGGAGCTGTTTTTT. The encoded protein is CASSQVRGHTGELFF.

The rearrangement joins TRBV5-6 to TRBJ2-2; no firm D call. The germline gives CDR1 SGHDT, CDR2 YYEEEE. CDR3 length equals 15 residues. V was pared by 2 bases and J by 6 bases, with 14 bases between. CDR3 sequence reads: CASSLVLLLPGELFF. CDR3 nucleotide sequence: TGTGCCAGCAGCTTAGTCCTACTTCTCCCCGGGGAGCTGTTTTTT.

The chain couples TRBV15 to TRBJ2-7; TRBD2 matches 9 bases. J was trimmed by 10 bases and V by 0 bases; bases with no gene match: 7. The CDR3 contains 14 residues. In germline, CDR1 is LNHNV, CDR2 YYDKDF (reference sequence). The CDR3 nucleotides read TGTGCCACCAGCAGAGATAGGTCTAGCGGGGCTCAGTACTTC. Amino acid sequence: CATSRDRSSGAQYF.

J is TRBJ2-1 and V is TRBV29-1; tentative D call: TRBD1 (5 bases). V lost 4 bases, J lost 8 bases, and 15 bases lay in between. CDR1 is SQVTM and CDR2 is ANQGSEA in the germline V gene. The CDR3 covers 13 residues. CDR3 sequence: CSVAAGLGDEQFF. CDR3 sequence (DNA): TGCAGCGTTGCTGCAGGGTTAGGAGATGAGCAGTTCTTC.

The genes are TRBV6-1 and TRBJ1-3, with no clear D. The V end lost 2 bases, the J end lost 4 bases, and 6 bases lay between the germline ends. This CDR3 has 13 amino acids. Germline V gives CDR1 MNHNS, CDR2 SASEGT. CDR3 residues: CASSEYGGNTIYF. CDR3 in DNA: TGTGCCAGCAGTGAATACGGCGGAAACACCATATATTTT.

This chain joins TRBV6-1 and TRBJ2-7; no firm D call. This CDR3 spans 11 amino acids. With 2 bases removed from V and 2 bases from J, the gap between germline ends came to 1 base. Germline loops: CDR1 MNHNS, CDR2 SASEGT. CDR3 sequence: CASSETYEQYF. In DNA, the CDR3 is TGTGCCAGCAGTGAAACCTACGAGCAGTACTTC.

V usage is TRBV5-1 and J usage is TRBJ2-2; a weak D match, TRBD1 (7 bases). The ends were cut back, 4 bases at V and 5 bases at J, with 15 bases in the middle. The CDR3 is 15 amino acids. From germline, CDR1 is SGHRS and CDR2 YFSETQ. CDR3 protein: CASSPRAGGTGELFF. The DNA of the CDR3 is TGCGCCAGCAGCCCCCGGGCAGGGGGGACCGGGGAGCTGTTTTTT.

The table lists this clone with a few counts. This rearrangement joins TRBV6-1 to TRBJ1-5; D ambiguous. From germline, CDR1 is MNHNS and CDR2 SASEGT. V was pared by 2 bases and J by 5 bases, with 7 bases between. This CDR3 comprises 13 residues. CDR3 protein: CASSEFEYQPQHF. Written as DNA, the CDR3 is TGTGCCAGCAGTGAATTCGAGTATCAGCCCCAGCATTTT.

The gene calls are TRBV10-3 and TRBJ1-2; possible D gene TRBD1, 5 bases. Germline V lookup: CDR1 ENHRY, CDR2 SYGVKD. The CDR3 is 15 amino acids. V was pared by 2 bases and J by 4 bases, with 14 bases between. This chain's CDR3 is CAISENRGVIYGYTF. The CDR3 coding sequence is TGTGCCATCAGTGAGAACCGGGGGGTCATCTATGGCTACACCTTC.

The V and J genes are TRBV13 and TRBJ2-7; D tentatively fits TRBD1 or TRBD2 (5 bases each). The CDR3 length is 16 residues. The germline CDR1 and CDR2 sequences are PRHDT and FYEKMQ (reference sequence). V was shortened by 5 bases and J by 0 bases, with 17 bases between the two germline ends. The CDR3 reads CASSHYKLGVSYEQYF. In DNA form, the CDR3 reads TGTGCCAGCAGCCACTACAAATTGGGGGTCTCCTACGAGCAGTACTTC.

The CDR3 spells CASRRLLGNTIYF. DNA for the CDR3: TGTGCCAGCAGGCGACTACTGGGAAACACCATATATTTT. V is TRBV19 and J is TRBJ1-3, with no clear D. The germline V gene has CDR1 LNHDA and CDR2 SQIVND (reference sequence). The CDR3 runs 13 residues. V was shortened by 9 bases and J by 4 bases, with 13 bases between the two germline ends.

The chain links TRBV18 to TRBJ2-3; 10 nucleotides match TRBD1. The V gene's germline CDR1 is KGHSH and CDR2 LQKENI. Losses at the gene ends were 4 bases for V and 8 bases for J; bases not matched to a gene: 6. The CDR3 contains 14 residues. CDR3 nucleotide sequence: TGTGCCAGCTCACAGACAGGGGGCCAGGGTACGCAGTATTTT. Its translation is CASSQTGGQGTQYF.

CDR3 in DNA: TGTGCCAGCAGCCACGGGTATCAGCCCCAGCATTTT. This translates into CASSHGYQPQHF. The rearrangement joins TRBV27 to TRBJ1-5; D gene ambiguous. The CDR3 is 12 amino acids. V dropped 6 bases and J dropped 5 bases, with 8 bases sitting between them. CDR1 is MNHEY, CDR2 SMNVEV, per germline (reference sequence).

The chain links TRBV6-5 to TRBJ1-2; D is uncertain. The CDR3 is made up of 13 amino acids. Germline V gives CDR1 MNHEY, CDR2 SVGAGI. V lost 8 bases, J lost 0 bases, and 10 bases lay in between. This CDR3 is CASLGPPNYGYTF. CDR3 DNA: TGTGCCAGCCTCGGGCCGCCTAACTATGGCTACACCTTC.

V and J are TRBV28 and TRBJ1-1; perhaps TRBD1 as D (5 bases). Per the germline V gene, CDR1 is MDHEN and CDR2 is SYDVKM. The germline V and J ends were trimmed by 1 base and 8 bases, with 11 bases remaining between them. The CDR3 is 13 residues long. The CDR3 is CASSLFRQGEAFF. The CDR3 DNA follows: TGTGCCAGCAGTTTATTCAGGCAGGGCGAAGCTTTCTTT.

The CDR3 DNA reads as TGTGCCAGTAGTATAGTCGGCAGAGCCTCTGGGGCCAACGTCCTGACTTTC. This gives the protein CASSIVGRASGANVLTF. The rearrangement links TRBV19 to TRBJ2-6; no clear D gene. The V end was cut by 1 base, the J end by 0 bases, with 10 bases between. Germline lookup yields CDR1 LNHDA and CDR2 SQIVND (reference sequence). The CDR3 is 17 residues long. Combining the CDR3 with reference TRBV19 and TRBJ2-6 gives the whole variable domain DGGITQSPKYLFRKEGQNVTLSCEQNLNHDAMYWYRQDPGQGLRLIYYSQIVNDFQKGDIAEGYSVSREKKESFPLTVTSAQKNPTAFYLCASSIVGRASGANVLTFGAGSRLTVL.

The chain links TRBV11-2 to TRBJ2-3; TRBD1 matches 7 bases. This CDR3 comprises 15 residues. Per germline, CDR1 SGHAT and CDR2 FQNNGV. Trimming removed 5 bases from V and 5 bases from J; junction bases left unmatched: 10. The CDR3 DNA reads TGTGCCAGCAGCACCTACCGACAGGGTCTAGATACGCAGTATTTT. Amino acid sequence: CASSTYRQGLDTQYF. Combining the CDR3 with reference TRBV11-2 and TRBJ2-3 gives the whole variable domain EAGVAQSPRYKIIEKRQSVAFWCNPISGHATLYWYQQILGQGPKLLIQFQNNGVVDDSQLPKDRFSAERLKGVDSTLKIQPAKLEDSAVYLCASSTYRQGLDTQYFGPGTRLTVL.

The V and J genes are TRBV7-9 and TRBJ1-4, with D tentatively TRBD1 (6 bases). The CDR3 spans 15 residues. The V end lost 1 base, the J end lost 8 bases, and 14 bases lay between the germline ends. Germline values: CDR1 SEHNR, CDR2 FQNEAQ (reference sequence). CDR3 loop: CASSLGTARGEKLFF. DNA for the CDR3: TGTGCCAGCAGCTTAGGGACAGCCCGCGGGGAAAAACTGTTTTTT.

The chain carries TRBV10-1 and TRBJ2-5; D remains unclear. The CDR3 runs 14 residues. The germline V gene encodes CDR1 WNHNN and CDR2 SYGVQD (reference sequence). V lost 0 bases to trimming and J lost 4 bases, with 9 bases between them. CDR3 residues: CASSESQSRETQYF. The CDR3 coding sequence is TGCGCCAGCAGTGAGTCACAGTCGCGAGAGACCCAGTACTTC.

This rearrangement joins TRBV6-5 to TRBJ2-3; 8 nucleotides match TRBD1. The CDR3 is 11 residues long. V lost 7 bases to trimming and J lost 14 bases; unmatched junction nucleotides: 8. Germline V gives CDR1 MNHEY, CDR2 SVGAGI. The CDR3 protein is CASTLQGVWYF. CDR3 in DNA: TGTGCCAGCACCCTACAGGGGGTTTGGTATTTT.